This TCR beta chain was recovered during a study of identifying expanded T cells in peripheral blood. The germline CDR1 and CDR2 sequences are SGHRS and YFSETQ. The CDR3 totals 17 residues. V shed 5 bases and J 2 bases; nucleotides not matched to a gene: 11. During the collection period, no donor immune events like infections were recorded. Data came from immunoSEQ multiplex PCR; TCRdb stores just in-frame clones and leaves some out. The sample contains under 95,000 clones, about 89% of which appear only once. Study outcomes and limitations: Approximately 1.1 clones differed between technical replicates, versus approximately 17 and 20 over time. Across healthy donors, higher total template counts meant significantly greater roughly 2-week count variance.

Remarks on this clone: Its specificity is not known.

This chain connects TRBV5-1 to TRBJ1-3; 9 bases fit TRBD1. This TCR came from a person aged 18 to 70 in good health. Sequencing input: blood. In nucleotides, the CDR3 is TGCGCCAGCAGTACGAGCCGACAGGGGGTAGCTGGAAACACCATATATTTT. Translated: CASSTSRQGVAGNTIYF.